Shown below are 30 T cell receptor beta chains from a single sample sequenced in a study of CXCR3-negative and CXCR3-positive naive CD8 T cells. Preparation of TRB cDNA libraries relied on 5' RACE carrying UMI labels. Using the 5' RACE reads, TCRdb records one entry per CDR3 protein without DNA. The listing records around 160,000 distinct CDR3 sequences. Their recognized antigens are unknown. Overall study results and limits: The TRB CDR3s that CXCR3-positive naive cells carried were more hydrophobic than those of CXCR3-negative naive cells.

Material: naive CXCR3+ CD8+ T cells from blood. Subset: CD45RO-CCR7+CD27+CD95- naive CD8+ T cells expressing CXCR3 (TNR3+). These TCRs come from a human donor in good health. Some clones in this sample may be carry-over from other donors' samples.

The V gene is TRBV7-9, the J gene TRBJ1-2; checking the TCRdb D call of TRBD1 is not possible without DNA. This CDR3 has 17 amino acids. Germline V gene data show CDR1 as SEHNR and CDR2 as FQNEAQ (reference sequence). The CDR3 sequence is CASSLGQLRATNYGYTF.

The chain links TRBV7-9 to TRBJ2-1; TCRdb lists TRBD1, though no DNA is available to test this call. CDR3 length: 16 residues. The germline CDR1 and CDR2 sequences are SEHNR and FQNEAQ (reference sequence). The CDR3 sequence is CASANNPLGTNNEQFF.

The chain has TRBV4-2 and TRBJ1-2. The CDR3 is 14 amino acids. From germline, CDR1 is LGHNA and CDR2 YNFKEQ. CDR3 in amino acids: CASRPTDANYGYTF.

The chain has TRBV6-5 and TRBJ2-7; with no DNA, the TCRdb D assignment of TRBD2 cannot be verified. The CDR3 is made up of 15 amino acids. Per germline, CDR1 MNHEY and CDR2 SVGAGI. CDR3 region: CASSYEASGAYEHYF.

The gene calls are TRBV15 and TRBJ2-7; TCRdb outputs TRBD1, but without DNA this stays unchecked. Germline CDR1 and CDR2: LNHNV and YYDKDF (reference sequence). The length of the CDR3 is 13 residues. The CDR3 protein is CATSNWTGPEQYF.

The gene calls are TRBV12-3 or TRBV12-4 and TRBJ1-5; the D gene TCRdb calls, TRBD1, cannot be checked with no DNA. The CDR3 sequence is 15 residues long. The CDR3 here is CASSFSGDRNQPQHF.

This chain joins TRBV3-1 and TRBJ2-2; TCRdb indicates TRBD1, and absent DNA this call remains unverified. The CDR3 loop spans 15 amino acids. Germline V gene data show CDR1 as LGHDT and CDR2 as YNNKEL (reference sequence). The CDR3 sequence is CASSPSGIGTGELFF.

This chain connects TRBV7-3 to TRBJ2-7; TCRdb's D call, TRBD2, is unchecked because there is no DNA. Germline CDR1 reads SGHTA; CDR2 reads FQGTGA. This CDR3 has 15 residues. The CDR3: CASSLLAGSSDEQYF.

The chain carries TRBV4-1 and TRBJ2-7; lacking DNA, the TRBD1 call made by TCRdb goes unchecked. The V gene's germline CDR1 is MGHRA and CDR2 YSYEKL. This CDR3 is built from 14 residues. The CDR3 region is CASSPVGGSYEQYF.

This chain uses TRBV10-3 with TRBJ2-1. The CDR3 contains 11 residues. Germline values: CDR1 ENHRY, CDR2 SYGVKD. CDR3 region: CAISESWEQFF.

This rearrangement joins TRBV6-1 to TRBJ2-5; TCRdb's assignment of TRBD1 cannot be checked, as there is no DNA. The CDR3 loop spans 17 amino acids. Germline V gene data show CDR1 as MNHNS and CDR2 as SASEGT. Here the CDR3 reads CASNSLDRGLLGETQYF.

This chain uses TRBV29-1 with TRBJ2-1; checking the TCRdb D call of TRBD1 is not possible without DNA. This CDR3 is 14 amino acids long. The germline CDR1 and CDR2 sequences are SQVTM and ANQGSEA. The CDR3 loop is CSPLRHNRYNEQFF.

The chain is built from TRBV21-1 and TRBJ2-1; absent DNA, TCRdb's TRBD1 call cannot be checked. TRBV21-1 constitutes a pseudogene. The CDR3 has 15 residues. The CDR3 sequence: CASSWPYDRVNEQFF.

The chain has TRBV6-1 and TRBJ1-1. This CDR3 has 14 residues. Germline loops: CDR1 MNHNS, CDR2 SASEGT. The CDR3 reads CASSEFGENTEAFF.

The genes are TRBV13 and TRBJ1-3. This CDR3 spans 16 amino acids. In germline, CDR1 is PRHDT, CDR2 FYEKMQ (reference sequence). CDR3 region: CASSLVSGISGNTIYF.

The chain has TRBV20-1 and TRBJ2-1; TCRdb indicates TRBD2, and absent DNA this call remains unverified. The germline V gene encodes CDR1 DFQATT and CDR2 SNEGSKA (reference sequence). This CDR3 has 13 amino acids. This chain's CDR3 is CSARRLAGNEQFF.

The CDR3: CASSYTGGSGELFF. The chain carries TRBV6-6 and TRBJ2-2; there is no DNA to check the TCRdb D call of TRBD1. The germline V gene has CDR1 MNHNY and CDR2 SVGAGI (reference sequence). This CDR3 spans 14 amino acids.

This sequence joins TRBV27 and TRBJ2-1. Germline V gene data show CDR1 as MNHEY and CDR2 as SMNVEV (reference sequence). This CDR3 comprises 15 residues. CDR3 protein: CASSFRLSLYNEQFF.

CDR3 residues: CASSQGSSTVAKNIQYF. This chain connects TRBV11-3 to TRBJ2-4; the D gene TCRdb calls, TRBD1, cannot be checked with no DNA. Germline assignment: CDR1 SGHNT and CDR2 YENEEA. The CDR3 consists of 17 residues. Complete variable domain (other parts from reference TRBV11-3 and TRBJ2-4): EAGVVQSPRYKIIEKKQPVAFWCNPISGHNTLYWYLQNLGQGPELLIRYENEEAVDDSQLPKDRFSAERLKGVDSTLKIQPAELGDSAVYLCASSQGSSTVAKNIQYFGAGTRLSVL.

Here the CDR3 reads CASNSTYEQYF. This chain links TRBV6-5 with TRBJ2-7. This CDR3 contains 11 residues. The germline CDR1 and CDR2 sequences are MNHEY and SVGAGI.

The chain combines TRBV4-3 with TRBJ2-2; TCRdb gives TRBD1 as the D gene, but with no DNA this cannot be confirmed. The CDR3 length is 15 residues. The germline V gene encodes CDR1 LGHNA and CDR2 YSLEER. The CDR3 reads CASSQYSTGTGELFF.

The J gene is TRBJ2-3, the V gene TRBV29-1; TCRdb names TRBD1, which stays unverified in the absence of DNA. In germline, CDR1 is SQVTM, CDR2 ANQGSEA. The CDR3 loop spans 13 amino acids. CDR3 protein: CSVTGTVTDTQYF.

CDR3 residues: CASSMGTASGEQYF. This chain uses TRBV7-9 with TRBJ2-7; TCRdb outputs TRBD1, but without DNA this stays unchecked. This CDR3 is built from 14 residues. Germline-derived CDR1 and CDR2 are SEHNR and FQNEAQ (reference sequence). Full variable domain (remainder filled in from reference TRBV7-9 and TRBJ2-7): DTGVSQNPRHKITKRGQNVTFRCDPISEHNRLYWYRQTLGQGPEFLTYFQNEAQLEKSRLLSDRFSAERPKGSFSTLEIQRTEQGDSAMYLCASSMGTASGEQYFGPGTRLTVT.

The chain has TRBV4-3 and TRBJ2-1; TCRdb proposes TRBD1, but this gene call is untestable without DNA. This CDR3 region has 17 residues. Germline V gene sequence: CDR1 LGHNA, CDR2 YSLEER. CDR3 loop: CASSQGTGGAAWNEQFF.

V usage is TRBV7-9 and J usage is TRBJ2-4; TCRdb gives TRBD2 as the D gene, but with no DNA this cannot be confirmed. The CDR3 has 16 residues. Germline assignment: CDR1 SEHNR and CDR2 FQNEAQ (reference sequence). This CDR3 is CASSDTGEGPGNIQYF.

The chain employs TRBV12-3 or TRBV12-4 and TRBJ2-6; TCRdb lists TRBD1, though no DNA is available to test this call. CDR3 size: 15 residues. The CDR3 is CASSEWGAGANVLTF.

The gene calls are TRBV29-1 and TRBJ2-2. The CDR3 loop spans 12 amino acids. The germline CDR1 and CDR2 sequences are SQVTM and ANQGSEA. The CDR3 region is CSVEDGTGELFF.

The chain couples TRBV5-1 to TRBJ1-1; the TCRdb D gene call, TRBD1, has no DNA to confirm it. Germline values: CDR1 SGHRS, CDR2 YFSETQ. CDR3 length equals 15 residues. CDR3 protein: CASSLTTGVWTEAFF. Complete variable domain (other parts from reference TRBV5-1 and TRBJ1-1): KAGVTQTPRYLIKTRGQQVTLSCSPISGHRSVSWYQQTPGQGLQFLFEYFSETQRNKGNFPGRFSGRQFSNSRSEMNVSTLELGDSALYLCASSLTTGVWTEAFFGQGTRLTVV.

This sequence joins TRBV14 and TRBJ2-1; TCRdb names TRBD2, which stays unverified in the absence of DNA. The germline V gene has CDR1 SGHDN and CDR2 FVKESK. The CDR3 spans 17 residues. The CDR3 region is CASSQDLGGGRYNEQFF.

V and J are TRBV29-1 and TRBJ2-7; as DNA is missing, the TRBD1 call by TCRdb cannot be tested. Germline V CDR1 and CDR2: SQVTM, ANQGSEA. This CDR3 spans 11 amino acids. The CDR3 loop is CSVVAGIEQYF.